Sequencing of this T cell receptor beta chain was carried out in a study of T cells in Graves' hyperthyroidism and ophthalmopathy (dated by TCRdb to between 2018 and 2021). Broadly, across the study: To identify TCR V-J signatures that set the groups apart, the researchers used a discovery cohort of 95 to 100 patients, made up of roughly 45 with Graves' ophthalmopathy and some 55 with stable Graves' hyperthyroidism. The approximately 100 discovery patients were divided at random into training and test sets in a 7:3 ratio. TCR Vbeta CDR3 sequencing of 120 to 150 peripheral blood samples (approximately 44 ophthalmopathy, 75 to 80 hyperthyroidism and about 17 progressor patients) is reported in the paper. In over five Graves' hyperthyroidism patients, the study also compared T-cell repertoires from thyroid tissue with T-cell repertoires from blood. After sampling, hyperthyroidism patients received methimazole starting at 30 mg daily, and ophthalmopathy patients received high-dose intravenous methylprednisolone. Whether ophthalmopathy could be predicted prospectively was tested in an independent validation cohort made up of about 20 hyperthyroidism patients plus 17 patients who later progressed to ophthalmopathy.

A patient counted as having stable Graves' hyperthyroidism if no progression to ophthalmopathy occurred over 18 months of follow-up. Hyperthyroidism patients were aged 18 to 65 years and newly diagnosed, with disease duration of less than 2 months. Patients with uncontrolled infections, other autoimmune diseases, pregnancy or lactation were excluded. Diagnoses were based on clinical symptoms, serum thyroxine and TRAb, thyroid ultrasound and orbital computed tomography. Total RNA was extracted with Trizol reagent, and quality was checked on an Agilent 2100 Bioanalyzer. This clonotype was detected only a few times. Which antigen it targets is not known. No clone much larger than this one lies a single base away; base qualities are absent. On the study overall, not on this receptor specifically: A 13 V-J signature model separated ophthalmopathy from stable hyperthyroidism, with 87.88% sensitivity and approximately 81% specificity in cross-validation and 80%/75% in testing. No statistical method was used to fix the sample size in advance, and group allocation was not hidden from the investigators. Most expanded thyroid clonotypes (frequency above 0.001) were also found in blood, which suggests that blood repertoires may mirror thyroid immune responses. In validation, the model predicted progression to ophthalmopathy with approximately 71% sensitivity and 72% to 85% specificity, a median of approximately 6.7 months before onset.

The TCR beta CDR3 regions were amplified from RNA transcripts. A first-round RT-PCR of the TCR CDR3 used the HTBI primer set with the Qiagen OneStep RT-PCR kit. Libraries were constructed in a second round of multiplex PCR, after which size selection and purification were carried out. Sequencing of the libraries was done on an Illumina HiSeq2000 using paired-end 100 bp reads. In the paper's pipeline: SOAPnuke was used to process the raw data, throwing out any read that contained adapters or uncalled bases, had a mean Phred below 15, or lacked an exact constant-primer or identifier match. COPE v1.2.5 was used to merge the high-quality paired reads, and each unique nucleotide sequence was defined as a clonotype. MiTCR v1.1 was used to align clonotypes to the IMGT TRBV, TRBD and TRBJ reference segments. The analysis included only V-J combinations with a frequency above 0.0001, which together covered around 99% of the repertoires. The TCS score was defined as F50 (clonal expansion) divided by E x V (chaos), with BLOSUM62-based TCRdist calculated between CDR3 peptides within each V-J. Welch's t-statistics and random forest reduced some 510 V-J features to around 14, which were used in a naive Bayes classifier (R e1071). The raw public reads went through TCRdb reprocessing: fastp at Q25, MiXCR clone calling, in-frame beta chains kept. CDR3 protein duplicates are merged, each entry listing the most common genes and DNA. The V and J calls were not made by the authors but by TCRdb's processing. Across this sample there are 560,000 or so distinct CDR3 sequences, with around 42% seen only once. Of the sample, approximately 8.2% falls within the top ten clones.

CDR1 SNHLY and CDR2 FYNNEI are derived from the germline V gene. For this chain, trimming is 4 bases at the V end and 4 bases at the J end, and the number of junction bases without a gene match is 3. The CDR3 runs 14 amino acids, cysteine and phenylalanine included. Just the 42-base CDR3 DNA is kept, in frame starting at base 1. The chain joins TRBV2 to TRBJ2-5, with 10 bases aligning to TRBD2. This sequence was found in a woman in her late teens or twenties with Graves' hyperthyroidism. Donor details come from another sample of the same person, matched by shared clones. The source material was peripheral blood or thyroid tissue (not recorded which). The DNA reads as follows: TGTGCCAGCAGTGGGGTAGCGGGGGGAGAGACCCAGTACTTC. Translated, it gives CASSGVAGGETQYF.